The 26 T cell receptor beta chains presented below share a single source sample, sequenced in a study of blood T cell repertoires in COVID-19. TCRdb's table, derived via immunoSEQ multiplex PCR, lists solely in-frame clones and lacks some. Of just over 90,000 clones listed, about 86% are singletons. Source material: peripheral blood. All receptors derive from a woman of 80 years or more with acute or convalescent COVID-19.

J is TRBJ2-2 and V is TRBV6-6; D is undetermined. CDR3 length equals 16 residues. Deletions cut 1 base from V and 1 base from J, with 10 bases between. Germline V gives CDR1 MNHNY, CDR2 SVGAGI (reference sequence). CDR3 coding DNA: TGTGCCAGCAGTTACTATTCAGGCTTGAACACCGGGGAGCTGTTTTTT. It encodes CASSYYSGLNTGELFF.

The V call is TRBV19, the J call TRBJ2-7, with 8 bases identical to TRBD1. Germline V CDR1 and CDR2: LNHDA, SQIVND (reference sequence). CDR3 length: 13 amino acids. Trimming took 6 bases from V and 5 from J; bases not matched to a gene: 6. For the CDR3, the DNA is TGTGCCAGTAGCCAACGGACAGGGAACGAGCAGTACTTC. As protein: CASSQRTGNEQYF.

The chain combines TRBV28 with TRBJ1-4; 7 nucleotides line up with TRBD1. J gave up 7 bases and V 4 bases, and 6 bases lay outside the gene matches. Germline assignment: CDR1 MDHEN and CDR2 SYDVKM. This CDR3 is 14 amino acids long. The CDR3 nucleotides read TGTGCCAGCAGTTATAGGGGGCTGGGTGAAAAACTGTTTTTT. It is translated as CASSYRGLGEKLFF.

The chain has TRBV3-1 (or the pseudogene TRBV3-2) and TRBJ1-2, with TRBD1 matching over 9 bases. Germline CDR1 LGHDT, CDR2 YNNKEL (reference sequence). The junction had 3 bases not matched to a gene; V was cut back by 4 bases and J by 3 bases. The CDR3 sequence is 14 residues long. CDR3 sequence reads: CASSLRDRDYGYTF. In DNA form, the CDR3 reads TGTGCCAGCAGCCTACGGGACAGGGACTATGGCTACACCTTC.

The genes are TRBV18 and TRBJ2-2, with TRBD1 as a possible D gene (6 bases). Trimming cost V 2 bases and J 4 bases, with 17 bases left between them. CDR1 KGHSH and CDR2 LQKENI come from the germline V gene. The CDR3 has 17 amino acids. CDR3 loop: CASSPRTTGSGTGELFF. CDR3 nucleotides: TGTGCCAGCTCACCAAGAACCACAGGGTCGGGCACCGGGGAGCTGTTTTTT.

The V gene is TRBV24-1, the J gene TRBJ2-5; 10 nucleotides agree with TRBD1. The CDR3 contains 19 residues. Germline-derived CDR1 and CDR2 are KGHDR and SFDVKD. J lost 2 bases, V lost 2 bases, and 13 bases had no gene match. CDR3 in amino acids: CATSDYKGQGSMHQETQYF. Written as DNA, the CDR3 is TGTGCCACCAGTGATTATAAGGGACAGGGGAGTATGCATCAAGAGACCCAGTACTTC.

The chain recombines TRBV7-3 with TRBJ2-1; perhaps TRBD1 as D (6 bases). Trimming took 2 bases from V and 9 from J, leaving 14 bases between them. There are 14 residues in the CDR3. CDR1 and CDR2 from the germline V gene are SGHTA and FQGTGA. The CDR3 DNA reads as TGTGCCAGCAGCTTAGGGCACGCCAGGGGTGAGCAGTTCTTC. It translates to CASSLGHARGEQFF.

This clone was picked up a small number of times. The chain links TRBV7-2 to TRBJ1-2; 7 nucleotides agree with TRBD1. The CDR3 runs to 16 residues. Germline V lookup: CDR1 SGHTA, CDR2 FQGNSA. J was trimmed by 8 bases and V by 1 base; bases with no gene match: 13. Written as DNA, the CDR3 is TGTGCCAGCAGCTTAGTTAGCAACAGGGGAGGAGGAGGCTACACCTTC. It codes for CASSLVSNRGGGGYTF.

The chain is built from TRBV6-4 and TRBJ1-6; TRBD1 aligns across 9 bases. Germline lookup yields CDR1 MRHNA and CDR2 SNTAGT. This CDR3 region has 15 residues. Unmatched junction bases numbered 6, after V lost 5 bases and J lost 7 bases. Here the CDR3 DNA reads TGTGCCAGCAGTACCACCGGGACAGGGAATTCACCCCTCCACTTT. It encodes CASSTTGTGNSPLHF.

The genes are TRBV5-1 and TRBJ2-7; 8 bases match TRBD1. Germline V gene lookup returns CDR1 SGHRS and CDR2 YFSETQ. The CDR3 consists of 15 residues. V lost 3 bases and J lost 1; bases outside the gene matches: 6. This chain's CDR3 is CASSWDGTGSYEQYF. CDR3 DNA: TGCGCCAGCAGCTGGGACGGGACAGGATCCTACGAGCAGTACTTC.

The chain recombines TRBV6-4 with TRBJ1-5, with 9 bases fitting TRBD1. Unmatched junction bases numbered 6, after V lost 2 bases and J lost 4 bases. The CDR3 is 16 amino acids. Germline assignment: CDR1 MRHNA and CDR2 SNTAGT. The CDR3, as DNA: TGTGCCAGCAGTGACCTGCCGGGACAGGGTAATCAGCCCCAGCATTTT. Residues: CASSDLPGQGNQPQHF.

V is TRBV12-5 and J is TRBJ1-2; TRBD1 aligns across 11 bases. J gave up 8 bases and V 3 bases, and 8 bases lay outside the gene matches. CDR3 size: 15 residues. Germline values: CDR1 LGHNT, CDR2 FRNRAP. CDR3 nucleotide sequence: TGTGCTAGTGGTTTCCTGGACAGGGGGCAGTTGGGCTACACCTTC. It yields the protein CASGFLDRGQLGYTF.

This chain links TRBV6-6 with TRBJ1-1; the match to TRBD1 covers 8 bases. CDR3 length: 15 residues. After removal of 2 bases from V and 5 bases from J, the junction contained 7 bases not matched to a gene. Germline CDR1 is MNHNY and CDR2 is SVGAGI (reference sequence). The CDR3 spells CASSYNTGGGTEAFF. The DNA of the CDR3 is TGTGCCAGCAGTTACAATACAGGGGGGGGAACTGAAGCTTTCTTT.

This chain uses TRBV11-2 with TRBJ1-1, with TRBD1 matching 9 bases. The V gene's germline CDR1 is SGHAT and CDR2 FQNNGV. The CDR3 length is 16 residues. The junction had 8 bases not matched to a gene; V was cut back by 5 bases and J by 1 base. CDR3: CASSGRTGEGNTEAFF. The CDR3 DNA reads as TGTGCCAGCAGCGGCCGGACAGGGGAAGGGAACACTGAAGCTTTCTTT.

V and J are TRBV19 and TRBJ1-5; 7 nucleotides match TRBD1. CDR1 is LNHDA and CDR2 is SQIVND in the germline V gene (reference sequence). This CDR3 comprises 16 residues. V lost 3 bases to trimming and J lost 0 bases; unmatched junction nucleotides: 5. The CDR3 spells CASSISGGYSNQPQHF. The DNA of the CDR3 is TGTGCCAGTAGTATTTCAGGGGGGTATAGCAATCAGCCCCAGCATTTT.

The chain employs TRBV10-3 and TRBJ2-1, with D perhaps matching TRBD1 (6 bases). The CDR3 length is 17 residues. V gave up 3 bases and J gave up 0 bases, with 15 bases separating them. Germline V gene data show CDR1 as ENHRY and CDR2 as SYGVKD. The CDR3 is CAISDPTGTSSYNEQFF. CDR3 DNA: TGTGCCATCAGTGACCCGACCGGGACAAGCTCCTACAATGAGCAGTTCTTC.

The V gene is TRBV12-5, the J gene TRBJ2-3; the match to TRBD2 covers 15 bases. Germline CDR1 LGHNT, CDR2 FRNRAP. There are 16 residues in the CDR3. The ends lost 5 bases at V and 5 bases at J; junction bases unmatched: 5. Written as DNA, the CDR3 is TGTGCTAGTGGTCCTGGACTAGCGGGGGGGCGAGATACGCAGTATTTT. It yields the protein CASGPGLAGGRDTQYF.

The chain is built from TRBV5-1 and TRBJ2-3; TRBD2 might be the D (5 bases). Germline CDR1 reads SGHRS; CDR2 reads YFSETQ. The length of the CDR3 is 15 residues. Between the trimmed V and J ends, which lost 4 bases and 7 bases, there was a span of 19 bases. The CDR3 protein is CASSPEPGRGNTQYF. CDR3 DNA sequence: TGCGCCAGCAGCCCGGAACCGGGGAGAGGGAATACGCAGTATTTT. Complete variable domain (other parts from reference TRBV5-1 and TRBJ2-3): KAGVTQTPRYLIKTRGQQVTLSCSPISGHRSVSWYQQTPGQGLQFLFEYFSETQRNKGNFPGRFSGRQFSNSRSEMNVSTLELGDSALYLCASSPEPGRGNTQYFGPGTRLTVL.

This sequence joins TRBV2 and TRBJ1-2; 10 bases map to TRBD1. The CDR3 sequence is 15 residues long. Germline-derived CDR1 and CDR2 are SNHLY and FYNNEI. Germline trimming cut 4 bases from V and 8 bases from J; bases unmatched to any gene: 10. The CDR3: CASSALGQGLGGYTF. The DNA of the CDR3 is TGTGCCAGCAGTGCCCTGGGACAGGGGTTGGGCGGCTACACCTTC. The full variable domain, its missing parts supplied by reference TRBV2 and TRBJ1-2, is EPEVTQTPSHQVTQMGQEVILRCVPISNHLYFYWYRQILGQKVEFLVSFYNNEISEKSEIFDDQFSVERPDGSNFTLKIRSTKLEDSAMYFCASSALGQGLGGYTFGSGTRLTVV.

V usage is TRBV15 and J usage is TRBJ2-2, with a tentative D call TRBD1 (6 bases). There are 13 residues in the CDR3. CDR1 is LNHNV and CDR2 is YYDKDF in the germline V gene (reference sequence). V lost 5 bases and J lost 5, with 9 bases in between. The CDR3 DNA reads TGTGCCACCAGCGCTAGGGGGACCGGGGAGCTGTTTTTT. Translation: CATSARGTGELFF.

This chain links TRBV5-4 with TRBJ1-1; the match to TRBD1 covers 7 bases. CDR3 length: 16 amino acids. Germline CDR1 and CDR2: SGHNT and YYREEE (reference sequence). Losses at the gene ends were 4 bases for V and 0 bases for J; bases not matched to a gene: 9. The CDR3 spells CASSRPQGTMNTEAFF. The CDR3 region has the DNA TGTGCCAGCAGCCGCCCACAGGGGACAATGAACACTGAAGCTTTCTTT.

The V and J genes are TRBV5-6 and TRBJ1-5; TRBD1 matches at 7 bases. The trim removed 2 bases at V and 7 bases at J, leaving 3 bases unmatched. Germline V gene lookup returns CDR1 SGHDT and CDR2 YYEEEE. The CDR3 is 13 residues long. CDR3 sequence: CASSFGQEQPQHF. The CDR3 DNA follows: TGTGCCAGCAGCTTCGGACAGGAACAGCCCCAGCATTTT. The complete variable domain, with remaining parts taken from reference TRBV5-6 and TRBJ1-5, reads DAGVTQSPTHLIKTRGQQVTLRCSPKSGHDTVSWYQQALGQGPQFIFQYYEEEERQRGNFPDRFSGHQFPNYSSELNVNALLLGDSALYLCASSFGQEQPQHFGDGTRLSIL.

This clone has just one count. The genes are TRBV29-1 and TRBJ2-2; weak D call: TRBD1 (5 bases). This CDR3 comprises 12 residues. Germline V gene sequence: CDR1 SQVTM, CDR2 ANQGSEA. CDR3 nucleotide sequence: TGCCTCGCCCAGGGAAATACCGGGGAGCTGTTTTTT. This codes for CLAQGNTGELFF.

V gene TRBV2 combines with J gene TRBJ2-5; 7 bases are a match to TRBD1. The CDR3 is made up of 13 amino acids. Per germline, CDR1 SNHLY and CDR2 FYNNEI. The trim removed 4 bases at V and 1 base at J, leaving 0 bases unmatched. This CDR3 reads CASSGDSQETQYF. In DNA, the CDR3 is TGTGCCAGCAGTGGGGACAGCCAAGAGACCCAGTACTTC.

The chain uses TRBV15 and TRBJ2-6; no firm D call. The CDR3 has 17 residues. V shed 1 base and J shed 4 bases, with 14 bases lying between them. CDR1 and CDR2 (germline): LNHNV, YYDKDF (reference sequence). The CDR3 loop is CATSRAPVGPGANVLTF. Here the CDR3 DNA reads TGTGCCACCAGCAGAGCTCCTGTGGGCCCAGGGGCCAACGTCCTGACTTTC.

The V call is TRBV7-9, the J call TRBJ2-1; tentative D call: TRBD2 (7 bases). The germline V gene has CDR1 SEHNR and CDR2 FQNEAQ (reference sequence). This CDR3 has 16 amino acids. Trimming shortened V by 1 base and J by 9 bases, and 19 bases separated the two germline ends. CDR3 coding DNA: TGTGCCAGCAGCTTAGAAGGTGGGGGGGCCTTGGGTGAGCAGTTCTTC. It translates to CASSLEGGGALGEQFF.